The following is a T cell receptor (beta chain) sequence with its context. It has no known antigen specificity. Qualities for individual bases were not recorded, and no much larger clone is one base off. The data stem from a study of blood T cell repertoires in COVID-19 (dated by TCRdb to between 2020 and 2021). Study-level background: Collaborator samples came from the United States, Italy and Spain and covered acute and convalescent phases of COVID-19. The material from the prospective study consisted of cDNA or gDNA derived from T cells, B-cell-depleted T cells, or PBMCs. Subjects who had been exposed to COVID-19, were actively infected with it, or had recovered from it provided the deeply sampled blood TCRbeta repertoires that made up the dataset. The repertoires were made available in a free public database intended to serve as a resource for research on the immune response to SARS-CoV-2. Samples came from the ongoing ImmuneRACE study (first 160 participants) plus 1,254 subjects from 6 global collaborators. Sample metadata almost always included a de-identified subject ID, COVID-19 status, age in years and sex. Where available, HLA class I and class II types were taken from metadata supplied by the sample provider and were not determined by assay-based typing.

Whole blood was collected in K2EDTA tubes by collaborating institutions according to the institutions' own protocols. For TCRbeta analysis, collaborator samples were shipped as frozen whole blood, as isolated PBMCs, or as DNA extracted from either sample type. Overall study results and their limits: The quantity of clinical and demographic metadata differed by source and by participant and was supplied without curation.

TCRbeta CDR3 regions were amplified from genomic DNA using the immunoSEQ Assay, a bias-controlled multiplex PCR. In the authors' own workflow: Within the assay, amplification of reference gene primers was used to estimate how many nucleated cells each sample contained. To quantify the absolute abundance of each unique TCRbeta CDR3 rearrangement, sequence reads were collapsed and filtered. Productive Simpson clonality was computed per sample as the square root of Simpson's diversity index over productive rearrangements. TCRdb obtained this table from immuneACCESS and retained in-frame rearrangements with V and J assigned. These tables miss some clones; where compared with another copy, unresolved V genes account for less than half of the shortfall, and the remainder is unexplained. V and J calls and clone size follow that table, whereas D and trimming were derived from the DNA. In all, the sample holds roughly 67,000 clones, and around 93% of those were seen once. The ten largest clones take up 2.5% to 3% of the sample.

CDR1 SGHNT and CDR2 YYREEE are derived from the germline V gene (reference sequence). From its cysteine to its phenylalanine, the CDR3 spans 13 amino acids. Of the read, only the CDR3 DNA is kept; its 39 bases are in frame from base 1. V loses 1 base, J loses 9 bases, and the germline ends lie 13 bases apart. Recombination joined TRBV5-4 with TRBJ2-5; the D gene is perhaps TRBD2, on 5 matching bases. Sequencing used peripheral blood. The TCR originated in a man between 65 and 80 years old with active COVID-19. CDR3 reads: CASSLWQSGAQYF. The DNA sequence reads TGTGCCAGCAGCTTGTGGCAGTCCGGGGCCCAGTACTTC.